A single sample is the source of the 30 T cell receptor beta chains below, sequenced in a study of T cells in tuberculosis. TCRdb's copy holds only in-frame clones and misses some; the assay was immunoSEQ multiplex PCR. Of tens of thousands of clones listed, roughly 82% are singletons. Time point defined: new active TB diagnosis, blood taken before or within 7 days of starting treatment. The starting material was PBMCs, obtained at tuberculosis diagnosis. These receptors originate from an adult with tuberculosis.

This clone is medium-sized in the sample. The chain has TRBV21-1 and TRBJ1-3. TRBV21-1 is marked as a pseudogene. The CDR3 extends over 15 amino acids. In nucleotides, the CDR3 is TGTGCCAGCGTCGAAGCGACGGGGGTCGGAAACACCATATATTTT. It encodes CASVEATGVGNTIYF.

This rearrangement joins TRBV5-6 to TRBJ1-1, with D unclear. The V end lost 2 bases, the J end lost 5 bases, and 10 bases lay between the germline ends. This CDR3 region has 13 residues. Germline CDR1 reads SGHDT; CDR2 reads YYEEEE. Here the CDR3 DNA reads TGTGCCAGCAGCTTAGACGGAGGAACTGAAGCTTTCTTT. Residues: CASSLDGGTEAFF.

The genes are TRBV4-1 and TRBJ1-5; the D gene is possibly TRBD1 (5 bases). Trimming stripped 0 bases from V and 0 bases from J, with 12 bases between. The CDR3 runs 17 residues. Germline CDR1 and CDR2: MGHRA and YSYEKL. In DNA form, the CDR3 reads TGCGCCAGCAGCCAAGAGGAAGGGGAGGATAGCAATCAGCCCCAGCATTTT. This codes for CASSQEEGEDSNQPQHF.

CDR3 protein: CASSVEGGLTEAFF. The DNA of the CDR3 is TGTGCCAGCAGCGTGGAAGGGGGATTAACTGAAGCTTTCTTT. J is TRBJ1-1 and V is TRBV9, with a possible D match to TRBD1 (6 bases). Trimming cost V 2 bases and J 5 bases, with 13 bases left between them. The CDR3 sequence is 14 residues long. CDR1 SGDLS and CDR2 YYNGEE come from the germline V gene. Full variable domain (remainder filled in from reference TRBV9 and TRBJ1-1): DSGVTQTPKHLITATGQRVTLRCSPRSGDLSVYWYQQSLDQGLQFLIQYYNGEERAKGNILERFSAQQFPDLHSELNLSSLELGDSALYFCASSVEGGLTEAFFGQGTRLTVV.

CDR3: CASSWGQSNSPLHF. Here the CDR3 DNA reads TGTGCCAGCAGTTGGGGACAGTCTAATTCACCCCTCCACTTT. The chain has TRBV27 and TRBJ1-6; 7 bases align to TRBD1. The CDR3 covers 14 residues. The germline gives CDR1 MNHEY, CDR2 SMNVEV (reference sequence). V lost 4 bases, J lost 6 bases, and 3 bases stayed unmatched.

The chain is built from TRBV5-1 and TRBJ2-1, with 13 bases that match TRBD2. V lost 4 bases to trimming and J lost 10 bases; unmatched junction nucleotides: 8. CDR1 is SGHRS and CDR2 is YFSETQ in the germline V gene. This CDR3 is 15 amino acids long. As DNA, the CDR3 is TGCGCCAGCAGCCCGGGGACTAGCGGGGCGAGGGAGCAGTTCTTC. This translates into CASSPGTSGAREQFF.

The genes are TRBV2 and TRBJ2-1; D call uncertain. This CDR3 contains 11 residues. Trimming pared 6 bases from V and 7 bases from J, leaving 7 bases between. The V gene's germline CDR1 is SNHLY and CDR2 FYNNEI. Here the CDR3 reads CASSDKNEQFF. CDR3 in DNA: TGTGCCAGCAGCGACAAAAATGAGCAGTTCTTC.

The chain combines TRBV7-8 with TRBJ2-5; possible D gene TRBD1, 5 bases. CDR3 length equals 15 residues. The germline CDR1 and CDR2 sequences are SGHVS and FQNEAQ. With 2 bases removed from V and 1 base from J, the gap between germline ends came to 11 bases. This CDR3 reads CASSLRQWGQETQYF. As DNA, the CDR3 is TGTGCCAGCAGCTTAAGACAGTGGGGCCAAGAGACCCAGTACTTC.

The chain couples TRBV6-1 to TRBJ1-2; a weak D match, TRBD1 (5 bases). CDR3 length equals 15 residues. CDR1 is MNHNS, CDR2 SASEGT, per germline. Trimming left V 7 bases short and J 2 bases short, with 17 bases between. CDR3 nucleotide sequence: TGTGCCAGCATTGTCTCGGGGGTCCCAAACTATGGCTACACCTTC. Amino acid sequence: CASIVSGVPNYGYTF.

This chain uses TRBV19 with TRBJ2-5; 13 bases are shared with TRBD2. V lost 6 bases and J lost 4; bases outside the gene matches: 8. This CDR3 region has 16 residues. Germline-derived CDR1 and CDR2 are LNHDA and SQIVND (reference sequence). The CDR3 loop reads CASSPGLAGVGETQYF. The CDR3 DNA follows: TGTGCCAGTAGCCCAGGACTAGCGGGAGTAGGAGAGACCCAGTACTTC.

V gene TRBV5-8 combines with J gene TRBJ2-2, with 13 bases fitting TRBD2. Germline V gene lookup returns CDR1 SGHTS and CDR2 YDEGEE. The trim removed 4 bases at V and 5 bases at J, leaving 5 bases unmatched. The CDR3 extends over 16 amino acids. This CDR3 reads CASSKGLAGVTGELFF. Written as DNA, the CDR3 is TGTGCCAGCAGCAAAGGACTAGCGGGGGTTACCGGGGAGCTGTTTTTT.

The rearrangement uses TRBV19 and TRBJ1-1; 7 bases align to TRBD1. With V trimmed by 5 bases and J by 8 bases, 8 bases remained unmatched. Germline V gives CDR1 LNHDA, CDR2 SQIVND (reference sequence). This CDR3 region has 13 residues. CDR3 amino acids: CASSARGTAEAFF. The CDR3 nucleotides are TGTGCCAGTAGTGCGAGAGGGACAGCCGAAGCTTTCTTT.

This clone has just a few counts. The chain recombines TRBV6-4 with TRBJ2-3; a possible D gene is TRBD2 (7 bases). Germline V gene data show CDR1 as MRHNA and CDR2 as SNTAGT. Trimming took 2 bases from V and 2 from J, leaving 8 bases between them. The CDR3 loop spans 14 amino acids. The CDR3 region is CASSDGGATDTQYF. DNA of the CDR3: TGTGCCAGCAGTGACGGGGGGGCCACAGATACGCAGTATTTT.

The gene calls are TRBV9 and TRBJ1-2; unclear D gene. Trimming removed 2 bases from V and 0 bases from J, with 5 bases in between. CDR1 is SGDLS, CDR2 YYNGEE, per germline. The CDR3 has 13 residues. CDR3 nucleotides: TGTGCCAGCAGCGTCGGGACTAACTATGGCTACACCTTC. Protein product: CASSVGTNYGYTF.

This clone rates as medium-sized. V is TRBV19 and J is TRBJ1-5; weak D call: TRBD1 (6 bases). This CDR3 region has 15 residues. Looked up from germline, CDR1 is LNHDA and CDR2 is SQIVND (reference sequence). The V gene lost 7 bases and the J gene lost 6 bases, with 19 bases spanning the gap. The CDR3 protein is CASTPGGGQSQPQHF. In nucleotides, the CDR3 is TGTGCCAGTACTCCTGGGGGGGGGCAAAGTCAGCCCCAGCATTTT.

The genes are TRBV5-4 and TRBJ1-1; TRBD1 is a possible D gene (5 bases). CDR1 and CDR2 from the germline V gene are SGHNT and YYREEE (reference sequence). V lost 9 bases to trimming and J lost 3 bases, with 15 bases between them. This CDR3 comprises 13 residues. The DNA for the CDR3 is TGTGCCACCTCAGGGCAGTTAGACACTGAAGCTTTCTTT. Its translation: CATSGQLDTEAFF.

In nucleotides, the CDR3 is TGTGCCACCAGCCCGGACTCGACTAGCACAGATACGCAGTATTTT. It is translated as CATSPDSTSTDTQYF. The chain joins TRBV15 to TRBJ2-3, with a possible D match to TRBD2 (5 bases). Germline CDR1 reads LNHNV; CDR2 reads YYDKDF (reference sequence). The CDR3 is 15 residues long. The V end was cut by 5 bases, the J end by 0 bases, with 12 bases between.

V usage is TRBV21-1 and J usage is TRBJ1-3; the D segment call TRBD1 is taken from the table without a DNA check. TRBV21-1 counts as a pseudogene. The CDR3 is 15 residues long. CDR3 DNA: TGTGCCAGCAGCAAAGGGGCAGCTAAAGGAAACACCATATATTTT. Translated: CASSKGAAKGNTIYF.

The genes are TRBV2 and TRBJ2-5; D might be TRBD2 (6 bases). The CDR3 loop spans 15 amino acids. The ends were cut back, 6 bases at V and 3 bases at J, with 17 bases in the middle. Germline V gives CDR1 SNHLY, CDR2 FYNNEI. CDR3 amino acids: CASRGFGTVKETQYF. In DNA, the CDR3 is TGTGCCAGCAGAGGGTTTGGGACTGTTAAAGAGACCCAGTACTTC.

The V call is TRBV5-1, the J call TRBJ1-2, with D perhaps TRBD1 (5 bases). This CDR3 comprises 13 residues. Germline CDR1 SGHRS, CDR2 YFSETQ. V was cut by 0 bases and J by 7 bases, with 10 bases left in between. The DNA for the CDR3 is TGCGCCAGCAGCTTGGATCAGGGTGGTGGCTACACCTTC. Its protein product is CASSLDQGGGYTF.

The V and J genes are TRBV19 and TRBJ2-1, with 7 bases lining up with TRBD1. Unmatched junction bases numbered 7, after V lost 1 base and J lost 7 bases. The CDR3 is 15 amino acids. CDR1 is LNHDA and CDR2 is SQIVND in the germline V gene (reference sequence). The CDR3 reads CASSIARGRLNEQFF. CDR3 nucleotides: TGTGCCAGTAGTATAGCTAGGGGGCGATTGAATGAGCAGTTCTTC.

The chain joins TRBV7-9 to TRBJ2-1; TRBD2 matches 12 bases. This CDR3 is built from 15 residues. J lost 7 bases, V lost 3 bases, and 4 bases had no gene match. From germline, CDR1 is SEHNR and CDR2 FQNEAQ (reference sequence). DNA for the CDR3: TGTGCCAGCAGCTTGGGGGGGACTAGCGGGAATGAGCAGTTCTTC. It specifies CASSLGGTSGNEQFF.

J is TRBJ2-1 and V is TRBV14; TRBD1 matches at 10 bases. V trimming: 4 bases; J trimming: 1 base; junction bases outside the gene matches: 10. Germline CDR1 and CDR2: SGHDN and FVKESK. This CDR3 spans 18 amino acids. DNA for the CDR3: TGTGCCAGCAGCCCCGGGACAGGGGTCCCTACGTCCTACAATGAGCAGTTCTTC. Translating gives CASSPGTGVPTSYNEQFF.

The V gene is TRBV2, the J gene TRBJ2-1; 7 nucleotides agree with TRBD2. V lost 2 bases, J lost 3 bases, and 4 bases stayed unmatched. The CDR3 has 15 residues. CDR1 and CDR2 (germline): SNHLY, FYNNEI. The CDR3 protein is CASSESPSGYNEQFF. The CDR3 DNA reads TGTGCCAGCAGTGAATCGCCTAGCGGCTACAATGAGCAGTTCTTC.

This chain uses TRBV5-1 with TRBJ2-7; 13 bases line up with TRBD2. Losses at the gene ends were 0 bases for V and 5 bases for J; bases not matched to a gene: 5. The CDR3 is made up of 16 amino acids. The germline V gene has CDR1 SGHRS and CDR2 YFSETQ. DNA for the CDR3: TGCGCCAGCAGCTTGGGACTAGCGGGAGGAGGTAACGAGCAGTACTTC. Amino acid sequence: CASSLGLAGGGNEQYF.

J is TRBJ2-5 and V is TRBV5-8; 8 bases align to TRBD2. The CDR3 spans 13 residues. Losses at the gene ends were 5 bases for V and 5 bases for J; bases not matched to a gene: 5. Germline V lookup: CDR1 SGHTS, CDR2 YDEGEE. The CDR3 nucleotides read TGTGCCAGCAGTCGGACTAGCTTGGAGACCCAGTACTTC. This translates into CASSRTSLETQYF.

The V and J genes are TRBV5-6 and TRBJ2-7; 8 bases agree with TRBD1. CDR3 length equals 16 residues. With 4 bases clipped from V and 4 bases from J, the junction kept 13 bases outside the gene matches. Germline-derived CDR1 and CDR2 are SGHDT and YYEEEE. The CDR3 loop is CASSPKQGEFGYEQYF. The CDR3 region has the DNA TGTGCCAGCAGCCCAAAACAGGGGGAATTTGGATACGAGCAGTACTTC.

This clone has only one observation. This chain uses TRBV6-1 with TRBJ1-2, with 9 nucleotides matching TRBD1. Trimming cost V 5 bases and J 9 bases; bases outside gene matches: 10. Germline CDR1 reads MNHNS; CDR2 reads SASEGT. There are 14 residues in the CDR3. The CDR3 is CASSNPQGANRYTF. CDR3 sequence (DNA): TGTGCCAGCAGTAACCCACAGGGGGCGAATCGCTACACCTTC.

The chain carries TRBV6-4 and TRBJ1-2, with D tentatively TRBD1 (5 bases). The CDR3 sequence is 13 residues long. Trimming removed 3 bases from V and 4 bases from J, with 9 bases in between. CDR1 and CDR2 from the germline V gene are MRHNA and SNTAGT. The CDR3 sequence is CASSEHRIYGYTF. The CDR3 region has the DNA TGTGCCAGCAGTGAGCACAGGATCTATGGCTACACCTTC.

V gene TRBV13 combines with J gene TRBJ2-2; D gene uncertain. Germline V gene lookup returns CDR1 PRHDT and CDR2 FYEKMQ (reference sequence). There are 13 residues in the CDR3. V was shortened by 4 bases and J by 2 bases, with 5 bases between the two germline ends. CDR3 coding DNA: TGTGCCAGCAGCTCCATTAACACCGGGGAGCTGTTTTTT. The encoded protein is CASSSINTGELFF. The whole variable domain, filled in from reference TRBV13 and TRBJ2-2, reads AAGVIQSPRHLIKEKRETATLKCYPIPRHDTVYWYQQGPGQDPQFLISFYEKMQSDKGSIPDRFSAQQFSDYHSELNMSSLELGDSALYFCASSSINTGELFFGEGSRLTVL.